This note documents a single T cell receptor beta chain sequence. The antigen is undetermined. Germline V gives CDR1 SGHAT, CDR2 FQNNGV. CDR3 length: 15 residues. V was clipped by 2 bases and J by 6 bases; unmatched bases: 9. The data were obtained in a study of cytomegalovirus exposure and HLA in healthy donors. Whole-study context: There were 100 million to 120 million unique TCR beta sequences, drawn from approximately 190 million T cells, in an earlier analysis. From HLA-typed donors, an early data release held around 85 million unique TCRs. Notes on the study in general: Three chains linked to CMV were shown in vitro to be specific for CMV antigens. Researchers counted roughly 150 TCR beta chains as cytomegalovirus-associated.

A multiplex PCR was run with 60 Vbeta primers and 13 Jbeta primers. Sequenced by immunoSEQ multiplex PCR; TCRdb stores in-frame clones only, minus some. The sample has under 200,000 clones; less than 85% are singletons. Sequencing was performed on PBMCs. The chain is built from TRBV11-2 and TRBJ2-7; TRBD1 aligns across 8 bases. The receptor was isolated from a man aged 40-55 years in good health and CMV-seronegative. The DNA for the CDR3 is TGTGCCAGCAGCTTACTCGGGACAGGCGTTCGCGAGCAGTACTTC. Translation gives CASSLLGTGVREQYF.